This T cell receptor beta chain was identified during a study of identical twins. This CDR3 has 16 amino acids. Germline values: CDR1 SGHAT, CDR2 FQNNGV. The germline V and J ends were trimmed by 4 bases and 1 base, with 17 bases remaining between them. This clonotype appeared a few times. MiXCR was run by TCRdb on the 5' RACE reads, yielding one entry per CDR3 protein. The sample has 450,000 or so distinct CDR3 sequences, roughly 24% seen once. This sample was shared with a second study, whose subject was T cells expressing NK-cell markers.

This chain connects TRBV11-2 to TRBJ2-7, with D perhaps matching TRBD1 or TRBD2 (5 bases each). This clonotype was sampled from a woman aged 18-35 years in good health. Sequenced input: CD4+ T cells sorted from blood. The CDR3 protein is CASSSIGTGGSYEQYF. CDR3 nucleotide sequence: TGTGCCAGCAGCTCCATAGGGACGGGTGGGTCCTACGAGCAGTACTTC.